This T cell receptor beta chain was identified during a study of T cell responses to AZD1222 COVID-19 vaccine. Method: immunoSEQ multiplex PCR; TCRdb's copy keeps in-frame clones and lacks some. The table records around 140,000 clones, roughly 92% of them present only once. Regarding this clone: The target antigen is unknown.

General study findings and limits: After two AZD1222 doses, spike-specific TCR breadth and depth rose versus day 0. Every sample of the repertoires postdated the peak T cell response. Reportedly, nearly half the spike-specific TCRs target unmutated variant regions. White British people made up most donors, females outnumbered males, and clonal diversity was possibly underestimated.

The sequenced sample was peripheral blood, obtained on day 0 of AZD1222 vaccination. This TCR was recovered from an adult in good health.

For the CDR3, the DNA is TGTGCCATCAGGCGGGGGAATACGCAGTATTTT. Translated, it gives CAIRRGNTQYF. The J gene is TRBJ2-3, the V gene TRBV10-3; 7 bases fit TRBD2. The CDR3 length is 11 residues. V lost 6 bases, J lost 7 bases, and 1 base stayed unmatched. Germline V gene sequence: CDR1 ENHRY, CDR2 SYGVKD.